The sequence of this TCR beta chain was determined in a study of CD8 T cells in ankylosing spondylitis. This CDR3 spans 12 amino acids. The germline V gene encodes CDR1 SGHRS and CDR2 YFSETQ. This clonotype has ten or more counts. Antigen specificity is unknown. Mismatch with germline at one junction end may stem from a read error. Study-level points and caveats: Among TCR beta sequences, a motif of eight or nine highly homologous variants appeared characteristic of ankylosing spondylitis blood.

One entry per CDR3 protein results from TCRdb running MiXCR on the 5' RACE reads. Counted here are over 95,000 distinct CDR3 sequences, roughly 8.3% occurring once; the ten biggest clones make up 9.5% to 10%. The chain is built from TRBV5-1 and TRBJ2-3; TRBD2 is a possible D gene (6 bases). The specimen was blood, either unsorted or a sorted T cell fraction (not recorded which). The clonotype was recovered from a male donor with ankylosing spondylitis or in good health (not recorded which). The CDR3 DNA sequence: TGCGCCAGCAGCTTGGCCGGGACTGGAAATAAGTTT. It translates to CASSLAGTGNKF.